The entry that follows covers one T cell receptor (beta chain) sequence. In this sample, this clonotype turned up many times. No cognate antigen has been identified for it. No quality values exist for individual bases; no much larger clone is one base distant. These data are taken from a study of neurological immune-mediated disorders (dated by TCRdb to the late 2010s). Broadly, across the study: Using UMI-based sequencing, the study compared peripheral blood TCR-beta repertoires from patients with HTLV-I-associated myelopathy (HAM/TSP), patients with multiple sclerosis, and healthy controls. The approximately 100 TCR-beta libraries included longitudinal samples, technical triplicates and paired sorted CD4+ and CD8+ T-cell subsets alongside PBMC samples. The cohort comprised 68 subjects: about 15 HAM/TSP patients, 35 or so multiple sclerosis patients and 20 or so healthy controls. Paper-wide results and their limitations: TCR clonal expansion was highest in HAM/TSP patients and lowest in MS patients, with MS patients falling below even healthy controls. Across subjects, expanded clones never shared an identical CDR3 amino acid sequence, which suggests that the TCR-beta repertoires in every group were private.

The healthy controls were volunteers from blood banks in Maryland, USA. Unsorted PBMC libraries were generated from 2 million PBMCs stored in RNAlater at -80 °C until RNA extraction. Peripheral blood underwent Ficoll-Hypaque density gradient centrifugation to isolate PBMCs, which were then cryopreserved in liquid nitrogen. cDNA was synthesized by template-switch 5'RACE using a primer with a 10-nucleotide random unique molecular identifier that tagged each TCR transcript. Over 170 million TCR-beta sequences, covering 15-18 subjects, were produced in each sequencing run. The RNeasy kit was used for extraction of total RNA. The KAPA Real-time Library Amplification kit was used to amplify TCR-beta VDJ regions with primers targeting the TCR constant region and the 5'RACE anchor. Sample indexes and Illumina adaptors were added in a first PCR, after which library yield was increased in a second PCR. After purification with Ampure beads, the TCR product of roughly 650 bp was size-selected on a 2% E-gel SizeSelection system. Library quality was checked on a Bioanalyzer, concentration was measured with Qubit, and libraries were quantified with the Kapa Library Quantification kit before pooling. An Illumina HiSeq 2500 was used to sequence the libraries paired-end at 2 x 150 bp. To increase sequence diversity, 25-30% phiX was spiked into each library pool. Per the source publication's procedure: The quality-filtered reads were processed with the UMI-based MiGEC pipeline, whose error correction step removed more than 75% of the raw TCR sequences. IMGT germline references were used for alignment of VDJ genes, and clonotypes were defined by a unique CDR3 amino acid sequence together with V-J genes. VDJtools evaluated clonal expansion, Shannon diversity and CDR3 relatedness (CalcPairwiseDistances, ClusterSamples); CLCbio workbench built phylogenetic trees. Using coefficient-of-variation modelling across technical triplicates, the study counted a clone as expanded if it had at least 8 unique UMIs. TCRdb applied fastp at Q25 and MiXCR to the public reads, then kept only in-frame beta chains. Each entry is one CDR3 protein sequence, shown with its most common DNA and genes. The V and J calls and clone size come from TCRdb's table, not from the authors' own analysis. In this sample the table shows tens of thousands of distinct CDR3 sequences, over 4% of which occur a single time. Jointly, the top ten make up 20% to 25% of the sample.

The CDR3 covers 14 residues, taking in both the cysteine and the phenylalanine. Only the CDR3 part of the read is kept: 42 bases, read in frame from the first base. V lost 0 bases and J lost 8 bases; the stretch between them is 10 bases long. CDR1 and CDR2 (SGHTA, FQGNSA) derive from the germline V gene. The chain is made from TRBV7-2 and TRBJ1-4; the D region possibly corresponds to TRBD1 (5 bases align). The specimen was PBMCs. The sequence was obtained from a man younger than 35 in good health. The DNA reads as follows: TGTGCCAGCAGCTTAGCGAGGGGCTGGGAAAAACTGTTTTTT. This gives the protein CASSLARGWEKLFF.